Below, 20 T cell receptor beta chains from the same sample are listed, as sequenced in a study of blood T cells in healthy people across ages. Combining a sample-barcoded 5' primer with a J-beta primer mix, a second PCR ran for roughly 6 to 12 cycles. MiXCR, run by TCRdb on the 5' RACE reads, gives a single entry per CDR3 protein. The sample records around 600,000 distinct CDR3 sequences, roughly 48% being singletons. The sample taken for sequencing was blood. These TCRs come from a man older than 75 in good health.

The chain couples TRBV20-1 to TRBJ2-2; D possibly corresponds to TRBD2 (7 bases). Germline lookup yields CDR1 DFQATT and CDR2 SNEGSKA (reference sequence). The CDR3 totals 15 residues. Deletions cut 6 bases from V and 5 bases from J, with 19 bases between. CDR3 sequence (DNA): TGCAGTGCAGGGCGGGACATCGGGGGGACCGGGGAGCTGTTTTTT. Translation: CSAGRDIGGTGELFF.

V gene TRBV4-3 combines with J gene TRBJ2-5; D is undetermined. The V and J ends lost 0 bases and 11 bases respectively, with 13 bases between them. Germline lookup yields CDR1 LGHNA and CDR2 YSLEER. The CDR3 totals 13 residues. CDR3 region: CASSQELYDEQYF. CDR3 in DNA: TGCGCCAGCAGCCAAGAGTTGTACGATGAGCAGTACTTC.

The chain recombines TRBV12-3 or TRBV12-4 with TRBJ1-2, with TRBD1 as a possible D gene (5 bases). Trimming stripped 3 bases from V and 8 bases from J, with 10 bases between. This CDR3 is built from 12 residues. The CDR3, as DNA: TGTGCCAGCAGTTTGGGGGTTCGCGGCTACACCTTC. Protein sequence: CASSLGVRGYTF.

A remark on this clonotype: A much larger clone sits a single nucleotide away, making a read error possible. The chain carries TRBV20-1 and TRBJ2-7, with 9 bases lining up with TRBD1. The CDR3 has 14 residues. The germline gives CDR1 DFQATT, CDR2 SNEGSKA (reference sequence). The junction had 14 bases not matched to a gene; V was cut back by 5 bases and J by 9 bases. CDR3 amino acids: CSAGGGTGQNMQYF. The CDR3 region has the DNA TGCAGTGCTGGGGGGGGGACAGGGCAAAACATGCAGTACTTC.

The rearrangement joins TRBV10-3 to TRBJ2-3; 9 bases map to TRBD2. V dropped 0 bases and J dropped 1; count of bases not matched to a gene: 5. CDR1 and CDR2 from the germline V gene are ENHRY and SYGVKD. This CDR3 is built from 17 residues. CDR3 sequence reads: CAISESRGGRGTDTQYF. As DNA, the CDR3 is TGTGCCATCAGTGAGTCGCGGGGGGGCCGAGGCACAGATACGCAGTATTTT.

The table lists this clonotype with a count of one. The chain employs TRBV20-1 and TRBJ1-5; the match to TRBD1 covers 9 bases. Germline CDR1 and CDR2: DFQATT and SNEGSKA (reference sequence). The CDR3 is 15 amino acids. With 1 base clipped from V and 5 bases from J, the junction kept 6 bases outside the gene matches. CDR3 sequence (DNA): TGCAGTGCTAGAGCCCGACAGGGGGAACATCAGCCCCAGCATTTT. Residues: CSARARQGEHQPQHF.

The rearrangement links TRBV12-3 or TRBV12-4 to TRBJ2-1; possibly TRBD1 or TRBD2 for D (5 bases each). Between the trimmed V and J ends, which lost 6 bases and 9 bases, there was a span of 18 bases. The CDR3 covers 14 residues. CDR3: CASRPYQTGTEQFF. The CDR3 region has the DNA TGTGCCAGCAGGCCATACCAGACCGGGACTGAGCAGTTCTTC.

The chain couples TRBV27 to TRBJ1-2, with TRBD1 matching 8 bases. The CDR3 spans 14 residues. Per germline, CDR1 MNHEY and CDR2 SMNVEV (reference sequence). V shed 5 bases and J 7 bases; nucleotides not matched to a gene: 9. The CDR3 sequence is CASSAGQGLGGYTF. The CDR3 nucleotides are TGTGCCAGCAGTGCCGGACAGGGCCTTGGTGGCTACACCTTC.

The chain links TRBV20-1 to TRBJ1-5, with a weak D call TRBD1 (6 bases). Germline loops: CDR1 DFQATT, CDR2 SNEGSKA (reference sequence). The CDR3 is made up of 15 amino acids. The V end was cut by 3 bases, the J end by 7 bases, with 19 bases between. DNA for the CDR3: TGCAGTGCTAGCATACAGGGTTTTCCAGGACAGCCCCAGCATTTT. Encoded protein: CSASIQGFPGQPQHF.

CDR3 sequence: CASSLATGKDGYTF. The CDR3 nucleotides read TGTGCCAGCAGCTTAGCGACAGGGAAGGATGGCTACACCTTC. The rearrangement links TRBV7-2 to TRBJ1-2, with 7 bases identical to TRBD1. The CDR3 is 14 residues long. Germline V gives CDR1 SGHTA, CDR2 FQGNSA. V was clipped by 0 bases and J by 6 bases; unmatched bases: 4.

This clonotype was counted a few times. The chain employs TRBV7-2 and TRBJ2-3, with TRBD2 matching over 10 bases. CDR3 length: 16 residues. Unmatched junction bases numbered 7, after V lost 2 bases and J lost 5 bases. The germline CDR1 and CDR2 sequences are SGHTA and FQGNSA. This chain's CDR3 is CASSLYASGGRDTQYF. The CDR3 bases are TGTGCCAGCAGCTTATACGCTAGCGGGGGACGAGATACGCAGTATTTT.

This chain uses TRBV20-1 with TRBJ2-5, with 7 nucleotides matching TRBD1. The germline V gene has CDR1 DFQATT and CDR2 SNEGSKA (reference sequence). J was trimmed by 5 bases and V by 6 bases; bases with no gene match: 12. This CDR3 is 14 amino acids long. CDR3 in DNA: TGCAGTGCGTACACAGGGGCGGGTAGTGAGACCCAGTACTTC. Encoded protein: CSAYTGAGSETQYF.

The chain couples TRBV5-6 to TRBJ2-1; 10 nucleotides agree with TRBD2. This CDR3 comprises 15 residues. The V segment lost 3 bases and the J segment 8 bases; nucleotides outside the gene matches: 8. Germline lookup yields CDR1 SGHDT and CDR2 YYEEEE. The CDR3 loop is CASSSRLAGSYEQFF. CDR3 DNA: TGTGCCAGCAGCTCAAGACTAGCGGGTTCCTATGAGCAGTTCTTC.

The chain carries TRBV20-1 and TRBJ2-1, with D possibly being TRBD1 (6 bases). Per the germline V gene, CDR1 is DFQATT and CDR2 is SNEGSKA (reference sequence). V lost 4 bases, J lost 10 bases, and 23 bases lay in between. The CDR3 contains 15 residues. The CDR3 is CSAMSTGIFTREQFF. CDR3 DNA sequence: TGCAGTGCTATGTCGACAGGTATTTTCACAAGGGAGCAGTTCTTC.

The chain uses TRBV20-1 and TRBJ1-1; D not certain. Trimming took 0 bases from V and 8 from J, leaving 7 bases between them. The CDR3 spans 11 residues. Germline values: CDR1 DFQATT, CDR2 SNEGSKA (reference sequence). CDR3: CSARDAREAFF. The CDR3 DNA follows: TGCAGTGCTAGAGATGCCCGGGAAGCTTTCTTT.

In this sample, this clonotype turned up once. This sequence joins TRBV29-1 and TRBJ2-3; D is unresolved. With 3 bases removed from V and 0 bases from J, the gap between germline ends came to 7 bases. The CDR3 sequence is 13 residues long. Per the germline V gene, CDR1 is SQVTM and CDR2 is ANQGSEA. The chain's CDR3 is CSVDRWSTDTQYF. CDR3 sequence (DNA): TGCAGCGTTGATCGGTGGAGCACAGATACGCAGTATTTT.

The rearrangement links TRBV29-1 to TRBJ1-4; D is unresolved. Deletions cut 4 bases from V and 0 bases from J, with 12 bases between. This CDR3 contains 15 residues. CDR1 is SQVTM, CDR2 ANQGSEA, per germline. The CDR3 loop reads CSVAGVEPTNEKLFF. CDR3 in DNA: TGCAGCGTTGCCGGGGTTGAGCCAACTAATGAAAAACTGTTTTTT.

The J gene is TRBJ2-5, the V gene TRBV27, with D unclear. V was trimmed by 3 bases and J by 11 bases, leaving 25 bases between them. CDR1 and CDR2 from the germline V gene are MNHEY and SMNVEV (reference sequence). The CDR3 extends over 16 amino acids. CDR3 DNA: TGTGCCAGCAGTTTTGGTAGGACGGTGTTGTACAATGAGCAGTACTTC. Its translation is CASSFGRTVLYNEQYF.

The V call is TRBV7-9, the J call TRBJ2-7; TRBD2 matches at 7 bases. V dropped 5 bases and J dropped 3; count of bases not matched to a gene: 13. The CDR3 runs to 16 residues. Germline CDR1 SEHNR, CDR2 FQNEAQ (reference sequence). CDR3 in DNA: TGTGCCAGCAGCCCCAACTGGGCGGGAGAGATCTACGAGCAGTACTTC. Protein: CASSPNWAGEIYEQYF.

The chain joins TRBV20-1 to TRBJ1-1; no firm D call. CDR1 and CDR2 (germline): DFQATT, SNEGSKA (reference sequence). V gave up 3 bases and J gave up 1 base, with 9 bases separating them. This CDR3 comprises 13 residues. CDR3 loop: CSAREDPNTEAFF. The CDR3 DNA is TGCAGTGCTAGGGAAGACCCGAACACTGAAGCTTTCTTT.